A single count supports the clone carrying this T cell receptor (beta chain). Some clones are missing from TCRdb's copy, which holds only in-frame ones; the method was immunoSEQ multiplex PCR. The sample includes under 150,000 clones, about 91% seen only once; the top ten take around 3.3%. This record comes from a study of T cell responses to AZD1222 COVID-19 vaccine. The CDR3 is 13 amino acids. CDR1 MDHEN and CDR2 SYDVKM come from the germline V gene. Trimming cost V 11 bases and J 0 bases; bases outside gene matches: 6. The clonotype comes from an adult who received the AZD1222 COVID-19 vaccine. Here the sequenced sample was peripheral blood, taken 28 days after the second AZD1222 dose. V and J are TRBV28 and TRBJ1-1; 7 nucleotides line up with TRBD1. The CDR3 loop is CAGRTGVNTEAFF. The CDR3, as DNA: TGTGCCGGAAGAACAGGGGTGAACACTGAAGCTTTCTTT.